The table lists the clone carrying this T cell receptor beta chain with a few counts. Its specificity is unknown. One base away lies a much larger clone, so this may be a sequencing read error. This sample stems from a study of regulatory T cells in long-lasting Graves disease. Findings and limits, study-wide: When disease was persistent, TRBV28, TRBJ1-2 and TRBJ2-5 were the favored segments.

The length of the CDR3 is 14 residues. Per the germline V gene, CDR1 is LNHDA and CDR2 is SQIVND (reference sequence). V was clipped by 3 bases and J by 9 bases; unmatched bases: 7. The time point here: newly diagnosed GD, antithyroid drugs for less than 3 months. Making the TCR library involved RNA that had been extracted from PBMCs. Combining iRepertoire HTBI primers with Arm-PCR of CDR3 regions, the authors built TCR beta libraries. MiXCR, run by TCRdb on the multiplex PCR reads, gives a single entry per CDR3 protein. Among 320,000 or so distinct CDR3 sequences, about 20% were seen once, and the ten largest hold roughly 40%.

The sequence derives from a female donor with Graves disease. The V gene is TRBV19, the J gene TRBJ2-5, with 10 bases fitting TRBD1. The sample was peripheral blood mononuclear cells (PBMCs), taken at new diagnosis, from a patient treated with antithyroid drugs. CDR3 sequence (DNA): TGTGCCAGTAGTATCAACGGGACAGGGGTGTCCCAGTACTTC. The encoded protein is CASSINGTGVSQYF.